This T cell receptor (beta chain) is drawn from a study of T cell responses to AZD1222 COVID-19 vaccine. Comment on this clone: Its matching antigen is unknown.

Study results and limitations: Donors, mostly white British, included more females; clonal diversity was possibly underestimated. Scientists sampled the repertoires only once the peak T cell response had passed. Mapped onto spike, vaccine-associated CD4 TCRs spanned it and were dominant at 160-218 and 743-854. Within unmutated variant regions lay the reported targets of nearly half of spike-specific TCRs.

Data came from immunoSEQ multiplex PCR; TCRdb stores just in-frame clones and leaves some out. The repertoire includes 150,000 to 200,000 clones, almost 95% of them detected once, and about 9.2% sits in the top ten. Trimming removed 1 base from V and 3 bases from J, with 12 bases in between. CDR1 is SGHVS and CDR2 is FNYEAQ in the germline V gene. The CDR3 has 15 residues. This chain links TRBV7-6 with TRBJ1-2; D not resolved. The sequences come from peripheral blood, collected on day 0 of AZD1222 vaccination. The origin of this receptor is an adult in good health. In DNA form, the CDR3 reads TGTGCCAGCAGCTTAGAGGTCGGGAACTACTATGGCTACACCTTC. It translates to CASSLEVGNYYGYTF.